These 5 T cell receptor beta chains share one sample of origin, sequenced in a study of blood T cells in healthy people across ages. Through a sample-barcoded 5' primer and a J-beta primer mix, a second PCR was run for roughly 7 to 12 cycles. TCRdb reanalysed the 5' RACE reads using MiXCR and keeps one entry per CDR3 protein. The sample includes around 1.7 million distinct CDR3 sequences, approximately 28% of them seen just once. The sample consisted of blood. These receptors originate from a woman between 25 and 40 years old in good health.

This clonotype has a single count. The J gene is TRBJ1-1, the V gene TRBV6-2 or TRBV6-3, with unresolved D. Germline V gene data show CDR1 as MNHEY and CDR2 as SVGEGT. This CDR3 is 13 amino acids long. V was clipped by 11 bases and J by 7 bases, with 20 bases between them. CDR3 sequence reads: CAVRLKVWSEAFF. CDR3 DNA sequence: TGTGCCGTCAGGCTGAAGGTCTGGAGTGAAGCTTTCTTT.

Comment on this clonotype: Its ends do not fully match the called genes, so a read error is possible. The rearrangement uses TRBV10-3 and TRBJ2-2; D gene unclear. In germline, CDR1 is ENHRY, CDR2 SYGVKD. The CDR3 is 14 amino acids. This CDR3 is CAISTRADTGELFF. In DNA form, the CDR3 reads TGCGCCATCAGTACCCGGGCGGACACCGGGGAGCTGTTTTTT.

A few counts support this clonotype. The chain employs TRBV4-1 and TRBJ2-1; D possibly corresponds to TRBD1 (5 bases). Germline V gene sequence: CDR1 MGHRA, CDR2 YSYEKL. The V end lost 0 bases, the J end lost 4 bases, and 16 bases lay between the germline ends. The CDR3 sequence is 17 residues long. CDR3 protein: CASSQDLDSSSYNEQFF. In nucleotides, the CDR3 is TGCGCCAGCAGCCAAGATCTAGACAGCTCGTCATACAATGAGCAGTTCTTC.

V gene TRBV20-1 combines with J gene TRBJ2-3, with 10 bases that match TRBD2. The CDR3 totals 17 residues. Looked up from germline, CDR1 is DFQATT and CDR2 is SNEGSKA (reference sequence). The trim removed 1 base at V and 3 bases at J, leaving 10 bases unmatched. CDR3 in amino acids: CSARGQGLAGVTDTQYF. The CDR3 coding sequence is TGCAGTGCTAGAGGCCAAGGCCTAGCGGGGGTAACAGATACGCAGTATTTT.

Of note for this clonotype: One base away lies a much larger clone, so this may be a sequencing read error. The genes are TRBV5-1 and TRBJ2-1; D is perhaps TRBD1 (5 bases). This CDR3 comprises 14 residues. The germline V and J ends were trimmed by 2 bases and 10 bases, with 16 bases remaining between them. Germline V lookup: CDR1 SGHRS, CDR2 YFSETQ. The CDR3 region is CASSFREPYYEQFF. The DNA for the CDR3 is TGCGCCAGCAGCTTCAGGGAACCCTACTACGAGCAGTTCTTC.